This record concerns one T cell receptor (beta chain) sequence. Under the authors' procedure: From reference gene primer amplification, estimates of nucleated cell counts were derived. Only in-frame clones appear in the TCRdb table, and some are missing; sequencing was by immunoSEQ multiplex PCR. V, J and clone size are taken as reported in that table, and D and trimming were inferred from the DNA itself. The sample contains under 200,000 clones, approximately 80% of which appear only once. The sample is drawn from a study of blood T cell repertoires in COVID-19. Seattle patient enrollment occurred during active infection, with longitudinal follow-up thereafter. The CDR3 runs to 15 residues. V trimming: 6 bases; J trimming: 6 bases; junction bases outside the gene matches: 11. Per the germline V gene, CDR1 is KGHSH and CDR2 is LQKENI.

V is TRBV18 and J is TRBJ2-7; 10 positions agree with TRBD1. The sequence came from a man between 60 and 75 years old with COVID-19, enrolled during active disease. Input material: peripheral blood. This chain's CDR3 is CASSLLGTGDLEQYF. The DNA of the CDR3 is TGTGCCAGCTCTCTCCTCGGGACAGGGGATCTCGAGCAGTACTTC.